A single sample gave rise to the 20 T cell receptor beta chains below, sequenced in a study of shared clonotypes between healthy human individuals. Here immunoSEQ multiplex PCR was the method, and the copy in TCRdb shows in-frame clones only, minus some. The data contain roughly 2.5 million clones, 85% to 95% of them singletons. The specimen was naive CD4+ T cells sorted from blood. Indicated subset: CD45RA+ positively selected. These receptors all stem from a young man in good health.

This chain links TRBV11-2 with TRBJ2-7, with TRBD1 matching 10 bases. The V and J ends lost 4 bases and 3 bases, in that order; junction bases with no gene match: 6. This CDR3 is 15 amino acids long. The V gene's germline CDR1 is SGHAT and CDR2 FQNNGV. The CDR3 protein is CASSSGTGVVYEQYF. The DNA for the CDR3 is TGTGCCAGCAGCTCAGGGACAGGGGTAGTCTACGAGCAGTACTTC.

This clone was counted once. V usage is TRBV18 and J usage is TRBJ1-1, with D possibly TRBD1 on 5 matching bases. Per the germline V gene, CDR1 is KGHSH and CDR2 is LQKENI. CDR3 length: 14 amino acids. V shed 5 bases and J shed 1 base, with 11 bases lying between them. CDR3 loop: CASSLGAGNTEAFF. In DNA, the CDR3 is TGTGCCAGCTCATTAGGGGCGGGGAACACTGAAGCTTTCTTT.

The genes are TRBV7-8 and TRBJ2-7; weak D call: TRBD1 (6 bases). Trimming removed 4 bases at V and 5 bases at J, with 18 bases between. The germline V gene has CDR1 SGHVS and CDR2 FQNEAQ. This CDR3 spans 15 amino acids. CDR3 sequence reads: CASSSQGSRVDEQYF. The CDR3 bases are TGTGCCAGCAGCTCTCAGGGGAGTAGGGTGGACGAGCAGTACTTC.

In regard to this clone: Other DNA variants within this sample encode the same CDR3. The chain links TRBV2 to TRBJ2-3, with D unresolved. The CDR3 sequence is 12 residues long. The germline CDR1 and CDR2 sequences are SNHLY and FYNNEI. Trimming removed 6 bases at V and 1 base at J, with 5 bases between. CDR3 nucleotide sequence: TGTGCCAGCAGCGGCGGCACAGATACGCAGTATTTT. Its protein is CASSGGTDTQYF. Full variable domain (outside the CDR3, taken from reference TRBV2 and TRBJ2-3): EPEVTQTPSHQVTQMGQEVILRCVPISNHLYFYWYRQILGQKVEFLVSFYNNEISEKSEIFDDQFSVERPDGSNFTLKIRSTKLEDSAMYFCASSGGTDTQYFGPGTRLTVL.

V and J are TRBV5-8 and TRBJ2-3; perhaps TRBD1 as D (6 bases). Germline assignment: CDR1 SGHTS and CDR2 YDEGEE. The V gene lost 6 bases and the J gene lost 4 bases, with 21 bases spanning the gap. This CDR3 has 16 residues. The CDR3 DNA reads TGTGCCAGCAACTCGGCAGGGGCCGCCGTTGCAGATACGCAGTATTTT. It yields the protein CASNSAGAAVADTQYF.

This clone appeared once. DNA of the CDR3: TGCGCCAGCAGCTTGCAGCGGGGGGGCACGAACACCGGGGAGCTGTTTTTT. Its translation: CASSLQRGGTNTGELFF. The chain uses TRBV5-1 and TRBJ2-2, with 10 nucleotides matching TRBD2. The CDR3 extends over 17 amino acids. Germline CDR1 reads SGHRS; CDR2 reads YFSETQ. V gave up 1 base and J gave up 0 bases; unmatched junction bases: 3.

The rearrangement links TRBV6-7 to TRBJ2-4; D is possibly TRBD1 or TRBD2 (6 bases each). TRBV6-7 is identified as an open reading frame with a role that is uncertain. The length of the CDR3 is 13 residues. V shed 5 bases and J shed 8 bases, with 13 bases lying between them. CDR3 in amino acids: CASSQAGEDIQYF. In DNA form, the CDR3 reads TGTGCCAGCAGTCAGGCAGGGGAGGACATTCAGTACTTC.

The V and J genes are TRBV5-5 and TRBJ2-5, with 9 bases aligning to TRBD1. J lost 7 bases, V lost 2 bases, and 9 bases had no gene match. Per the germline V gene, CDR1 is SGHKS and CDR2 is YYEKEE (reference sequence). This CDR3 spans 15 amino acids. The CDR3 region is CASSFTDRGERTQYF. The CDR3, as DNA: TGTGCCAGCAGCTTTACAGACAGGGGGGAACGGACCCAGTACTTC.

The V call is TRBV5-6, the J call TRBJ2-1, with TRBD1 matching 10 bases. CDR1 and CDR2 (germline): SGHDT, YYEEEE. The CDR3 sequence is 17 residues long. The trim removed 2 bases at V and 1 base at J, leaving 6 bases unmatched. The chain's CDR3 is CASSFDSDRGSYNEQFF. For the CDR3, the DNA is TGTGCCAGCAGCTTCGATTCGGACAGGGGGTCCTACAATGAGCAGTTCTTC.

About this clone: Other nucleotide sequences from this sample produce the same CDR3. The V and J genes are TRBV18 and TRBJ2-5; TRBD2 aligns across 12 bases. The V segment lost 3 bases and the J segment 1 base; nucleotides outside the gene matches: 3. This CDR3 region has 16 residues. Germline CDR1 reads KGHSH; CDR2 reads LQKENI. CDR3 region: CASSPLAGGPQETQYF. The CDR3 nucleotides are TGTGCCAGCTCACCTCTAGCGGGGGGGCCCCAAGAGACCCAGTACTTC.

Note on this clone: Different DNA sequences within this sample yield the same CDR3. The chain links TRBV7-2 to TRBJ1-1; tentative D call: TRBD1 (6 bases). The CDR3 has 13 amino acids. Trimming pared 2 bases from V and 7 bases from J, leaving 11 bases between. Per the germline V gene, CDR1 is SGHTA and CDR2 is FQGNSA. In nucleotides, the CDR3 is TGTGCCAGCAGCTTAAGAGGGGGAGGTGAAGCTTTCTTT. It is translated as CASSLRGGGEAFF.

The V gene is TRBV9, the J gene TRBJ1-5; weak D call: TRBD1 (5 bases). The CDR3 contains 15 residues. V lost 2 bases and J 4 bases, leaving 13 bases between the germline ends. CDR1 and CDR2 (germline): SGDLS, YYNGEE. CDR3 loop: CASSVSEQVNQPQHF. The CDR3 nucleotides are TGTGCCAGCAGCGTTTCGGAACAGGTTAATCAGCCCCAGCATTTT.

The rearrangement joins TRBV30 to TRBJ2-4; TRBD1 aligns across 10 bases. CDR3 length: 16 amino acids. Looked up from germline, CDR1 is GTSNPN and CDR2 is SVGIG (reference sequence). The V gene end was trimmed by 0 bases and the J gene end by 7 bases; junction bases not matched to a gene: 9. CDR3 bases: TGTGCCTGGAGTGTAGGACAGACAGGGGGCTCGAACATTCAGTACTTC. Amino acid sequence: CAWSVGQTGGSNIQYF.

V gene TRBV4-1 combines with J gene TRBJ2-2, with 7 bases matching TRBD2. The CDR3 contains 16 residues. Trimming at V came to 0 bases and at J to 5 bases, leaving 6 bases not matched to a gene. CDR1 is MGHRA, CDR2 YSYEKL, per germline. The CDR3 DNA reads as TGCGCCAGCAGCCAAGATTCGGGAGGCTGGACCGGGGAGCTGTTTTTT. It is translated as CASSQDSGGWTGELFF.

A single count supports this clone. The CDR3 sequence: CASSEQGTNEKLFF. The DNA of the CDR3 is TGTGCCAGCAGCGAACAGGGCACTAATGAAAAACTGTTTTTT. The chain recombines TRBV11-1 with TRBJ1-4; a weak D match, TRBD1 (6 bases). CDR1 and CDR2 from the germline V gene are SGHAT and FQDESV (reference sequence). This CDR3 comprises 14 residues. V lost 5 bases and J 2 bases, leaving 9 bases between the germline ends.

In regard to this clone: The sample carries other DNA sequences with the same CDR3. The chain is built from TRBV6-5 and TRBJ2-1; 14 bases agree with TRBD2. J gave up 8 bases and V 6 bases, and 6 bases lay outside the gene matches. The CDR3 runs 15 residues. CDR1 MNHEY and CDR2 SVGAGI come from the germline V gene. This CDR3 is CASSRGTSGSYEQFF. Written as DNA, the CDR3 is TGTGCCAGCAGCCGTGGGACTAGCGGGAGCTATGAGCAGTTCTTC.

The V call is TRBV7-2, the J call TRBJ2-5, with 10 bases identical to TRBD2. The J call may be mistaken, given a closer DNA end match to TRBJ2-7. This CDR3 region has 14 residues. CDR1 and CDR2 (germline): SGHTA, FQGNSA. The CDR3 sequence: CASSLTSGNHEQYF. CDR3 DNA sequence: TGTGCCAGCAGCTTAACTAGCGGGAACCACGAGCAGTACTTC.

This chain connects TRBV6-5 to TRBJ1-5, with D unresolved. Germline values: CDR1 MNHEY, CDR2 SVGAGI. Trimming shortened V by 0 bases and J by 15 bases, and 18 bases separated the two germline ends. The CDR3 runs 14 residues. The chain's CDR3 is CASSYSSGSRVWHF. The CDR3 bases are TGTGCCAGCAGTTACTCGTCGGGGTCGCGAGTTTGGCATTTT.

V and J are TRBV29-1 and TRBJ1-3; D ambiguous. The CDR3 has 12 residues. Trimming took 7 bases from V and 0 from J, leaving 7 bases between them. CDR1 and CDR2 from the germline V gene are SQVTM and ANQGSEA. CDR3 in amino acids: CSAESSGNTIYF. The CDR3 DNA reads as TGCAGCGCAGAGAGCTCTGGAAACACCATATATTTT.

The chain combines TRBV19 with TRBJ1-3; 7 bases map to TRBD1. The CDR3 spans 16 residues. The V and J ends lost 4 bases and 0 bases, in that order; junction bases with no gene match: 6. Germline CDR1 reads LNHDA; CDR2 reads SQIVND (reference sequence). The CDR3 region has the DNA TGTGCCAGTAGTACCCGACAGGGCCTCTCTGGAAACACCATATATTTT. Its protein product is CASSTRQGLSGNTIYF.